The clone carrying this T cell receptor (beta chain) was detected many times. What it recognizes is unknown. Per germline, CDR1 LNHDA and CDR2 SQIVND (reference sequence). J gave up 2 bases and V 1 base, and 5 bases lay outside the gene matches. The CDR3 is 16 residues long. RNA transcripts gave rise to amplified TCR beta CDR3 regions. The study used the HTBI primer set for a first-round RT-PCR of the TCR CDR3. Via MiXCR, TCRdb re-called the multiplex PCR reads, giving one row per CDR3 protein. The table lists approximately 610,000 distinct CDR3 sequences, roughly 14% of them singletons. These data originate in a study of T cells in Graves' hyperthyroidism and ophthalmopathy. Regarding the study as a whole: Most thyroid clonotypes with frequency above 0.001 were detected in blood.

The origin of this receptor is a woman in her 40s with Graves' ophthalmopathy. Sample: blood. The chain employs TRBV19 and TRBJ2-5; the match to TRBD1 covers 9 bases. CDR3 bases: TGTGCCAGTAGTATAGCCCTGGGACAGGGACAAGAGACCCAGTACTTC. This translates into CASSIALGQGQETQYF. Variable domain in full (rest from reference TRBV19 and TRBJ2-5): DGGITQSPKYLFRKEGQNVTLSCEQNLNHDAMYWYRQDPGQGLRLIYYSQIVNDFQKGDIAEGYSVSREKKESFPLTVTSAQKNPTAFYLCASSIALGQGQETQYFGPGTRLLVL.